This entry describes one TCR beta chain. These data are taken from a study of cytomegalovirus exposure and HLA in healthy donors. Generated by immunoSEQ multiplex PCR, the TCRdb table keeps only in-frame clones and is missing some. The repertoire has about 130,000 clones, approximately 95% of them found once; the top ten carry less than 2%. Sequencing was carried out using PBMCs. The clonotype originates from a man aged 18 to 35 in good health and CMV-seronegative.

The DNA for the CDR3 is TGTGCCAGCAGCTTGCGGAATCTGGCGGGAGGAGGAGAGACCCAGTACTTC. It encodes CASSLRNLAGGGETQYF. This sequence joins TRBV7-9 and TRBJ2-5; 8 bases agree with TRBD2. Looked up from germline, CDR1 is SEHNR and CDR2 is FQNEAQ (reference sequence). The junction had 13 bases not matched to a gene; V was cut back by 3 bases and J by 4 bases. The CDR3 runs to 17 residues.